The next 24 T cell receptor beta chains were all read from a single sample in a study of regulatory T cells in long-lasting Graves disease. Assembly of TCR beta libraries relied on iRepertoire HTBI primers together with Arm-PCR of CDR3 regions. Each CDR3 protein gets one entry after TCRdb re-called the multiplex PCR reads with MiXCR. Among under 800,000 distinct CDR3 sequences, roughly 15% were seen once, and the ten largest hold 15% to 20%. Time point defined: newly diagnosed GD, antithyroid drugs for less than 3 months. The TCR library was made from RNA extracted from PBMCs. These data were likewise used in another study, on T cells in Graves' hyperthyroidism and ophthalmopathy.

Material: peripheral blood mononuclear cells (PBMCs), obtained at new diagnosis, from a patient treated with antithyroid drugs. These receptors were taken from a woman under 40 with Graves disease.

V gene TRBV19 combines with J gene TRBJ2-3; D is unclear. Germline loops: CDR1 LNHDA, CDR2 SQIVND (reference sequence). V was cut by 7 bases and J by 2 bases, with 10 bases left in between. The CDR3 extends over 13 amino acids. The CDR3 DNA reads TGTGCCAGTATGGAAATGATCACAGATACGCAGTATTTT. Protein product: CASMEMITDTQYF.

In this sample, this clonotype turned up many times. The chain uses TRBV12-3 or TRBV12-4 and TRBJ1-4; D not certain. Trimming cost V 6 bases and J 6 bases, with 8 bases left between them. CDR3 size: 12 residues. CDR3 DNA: TGTGCCAGCAGGGGAGGGTATGAAAAACTGTTTTTT. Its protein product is CASRGGYEKLFF.

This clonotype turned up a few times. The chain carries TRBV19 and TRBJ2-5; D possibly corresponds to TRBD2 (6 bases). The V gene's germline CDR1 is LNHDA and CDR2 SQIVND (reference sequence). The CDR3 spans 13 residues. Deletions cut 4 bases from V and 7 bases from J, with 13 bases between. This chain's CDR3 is CASSRDFLGTQYF. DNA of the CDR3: TGTGCCAGTAGTAGGGACTTCTTAGGGACCCAGTACTTC.

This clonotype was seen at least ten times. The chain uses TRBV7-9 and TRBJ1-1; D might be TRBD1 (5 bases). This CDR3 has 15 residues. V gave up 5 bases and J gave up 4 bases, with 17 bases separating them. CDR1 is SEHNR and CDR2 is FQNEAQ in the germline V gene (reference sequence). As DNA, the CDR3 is TGTGCCAGCAGCCACAGACAGACCTTGGGCACTGAAGCTTTCTTT. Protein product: CASSHRQTLGTEAFF.

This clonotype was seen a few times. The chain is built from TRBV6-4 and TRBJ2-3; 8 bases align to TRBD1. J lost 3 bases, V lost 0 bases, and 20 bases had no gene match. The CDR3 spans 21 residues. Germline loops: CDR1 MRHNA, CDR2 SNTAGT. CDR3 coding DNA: TGTGCCAGCAGTGACTCGATTCCTCTCGCGACGTTAACAGGGGGAACAGATACGCAGTATTTT. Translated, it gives CASSDSIPLATLTGGTDTQYF.

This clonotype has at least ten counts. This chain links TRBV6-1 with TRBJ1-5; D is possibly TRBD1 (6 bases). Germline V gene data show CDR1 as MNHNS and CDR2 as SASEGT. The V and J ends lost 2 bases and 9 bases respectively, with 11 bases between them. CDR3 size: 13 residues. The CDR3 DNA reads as TGTGCCAGCAGTGAACAGGGGATGGGGCCCCAGCATTTT. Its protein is CASSEQGMGPQHF.

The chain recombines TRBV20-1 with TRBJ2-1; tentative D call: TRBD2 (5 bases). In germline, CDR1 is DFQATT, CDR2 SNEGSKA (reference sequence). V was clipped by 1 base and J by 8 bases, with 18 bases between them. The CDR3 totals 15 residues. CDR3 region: CSARARHRTFDEQFF. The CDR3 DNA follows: TGCAGTGCTAGAGCTAGGCATAGGACTTTCGATGAGCAGTTCTTC.

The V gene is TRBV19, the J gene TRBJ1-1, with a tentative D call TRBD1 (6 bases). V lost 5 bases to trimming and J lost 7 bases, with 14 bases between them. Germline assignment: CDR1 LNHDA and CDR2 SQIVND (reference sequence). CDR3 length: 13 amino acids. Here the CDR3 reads CASSLSGTLEAFF. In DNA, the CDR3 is TGTGCCAGTAGTCTTTCAGGGACACTTGAAGCTTTCTTT.

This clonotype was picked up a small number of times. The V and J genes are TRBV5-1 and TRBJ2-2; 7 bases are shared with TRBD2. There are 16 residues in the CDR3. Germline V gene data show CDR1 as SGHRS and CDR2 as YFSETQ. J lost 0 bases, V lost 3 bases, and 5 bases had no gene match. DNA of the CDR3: TGCGCCAGCAGCTCTAGAGGGAGGGCGAACACCGGGGAGCTGTTTTTT. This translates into CASSSRGRANTGELFF.

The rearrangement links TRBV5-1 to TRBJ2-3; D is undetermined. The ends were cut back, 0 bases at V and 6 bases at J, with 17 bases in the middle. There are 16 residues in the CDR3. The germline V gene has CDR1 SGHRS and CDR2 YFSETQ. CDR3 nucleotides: TGCGCCAGCAGCTTGGCCTGGGATACAAAAGCGGATACGCAGTATTTT. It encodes CASSLAWDTKADTQYF.

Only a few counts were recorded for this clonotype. For the CDR3, the DNA is TGTGCCAGCAGCTTGAGCGGCAGTTACAACACAGATACGCAGTATTTT. It yields the protein CASSLSGSYNTDTQYF. The chain has TRBV7-3 and TRBJ2-3; TRBD2 is a possible D gene (5 bases). CDR1 and CDR2 (germline): SGHTA, FQGTGA. This CDR3 has 16 residues. V was pared by 3 bases and J by 2 bases, with 15 bases between.

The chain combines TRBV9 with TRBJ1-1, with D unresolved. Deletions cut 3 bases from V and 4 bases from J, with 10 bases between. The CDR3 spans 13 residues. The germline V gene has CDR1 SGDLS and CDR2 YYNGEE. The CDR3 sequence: CASSAPPGTEAFF. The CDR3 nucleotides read TGTGCCAGCAGCGCTCCTCCAGGCACTGAAGCTTTCTTT.

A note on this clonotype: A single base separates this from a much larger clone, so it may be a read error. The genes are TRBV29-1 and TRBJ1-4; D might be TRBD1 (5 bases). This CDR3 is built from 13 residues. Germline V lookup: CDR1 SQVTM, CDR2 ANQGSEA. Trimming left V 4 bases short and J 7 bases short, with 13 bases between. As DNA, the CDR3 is TGCAGCGTTGGGGGACGGGGAGGTGAAAAACTGTTTTTT. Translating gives CSVGGRGGEKLFF.

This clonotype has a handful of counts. The CDR3 DNA sequence: TGTGCCACCAGTGGTCCCCCCCATTATGAGCAGTTCTTC. Protein: CATSGPPHYEQFF. The chain carries TRBV24-1 and TRBJ2-1; no reliable D call. V was shortened by 5 bases and J by 8 bases, with 12 bases between the two germline ends. The CDR3 consists of 13 residues. Germline-derived CDR1 and CDR2 are KGHDR and SFDVKD.

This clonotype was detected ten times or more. CDR3 DNA: TGTGCCAGCTCACCACCCGGAACAATGACGCAGTTCTTC. This gives the protein CASSPPGTMTQFF. The rearrangement links TRBV18 to TRBJ2-1, with D hard to call. The germline CDR1 and CDR2 sequences are KGHSH and LQKENI. This CDR3 has 13 amino acids. The V end was cut by 0 bases, the J end by 12 bases, with 12 bases between. Variable domain in full (rest from reference TRBV18 and TRBJ2-1): NAGVMQNPRHLVRRRGQEARLRCSPMKGHSHVYWYRQLPEEGLKFMVYLQKENIIDESGMPKERFSAEFPKEGPSILRIQQVVRGDSAAYFCASSPPGTMTQFFGPGTRLTVL.

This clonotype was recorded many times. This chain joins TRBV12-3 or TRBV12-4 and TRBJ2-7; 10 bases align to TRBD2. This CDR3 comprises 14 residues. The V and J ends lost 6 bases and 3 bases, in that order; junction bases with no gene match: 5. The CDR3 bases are TGTGCCAGCAGCCCTACTAGCGGGATCTACGAGCAGTACTTC. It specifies CASSPTSGIYEQYF.

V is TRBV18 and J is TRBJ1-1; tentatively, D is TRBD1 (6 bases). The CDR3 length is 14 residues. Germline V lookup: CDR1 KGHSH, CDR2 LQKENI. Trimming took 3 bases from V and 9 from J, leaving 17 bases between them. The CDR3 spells CASSPARGRLQAFF. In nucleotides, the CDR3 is TGTGCCAGCTCACCGGCCCGGGGGCGCCTCCAAGCTTTCTTT.

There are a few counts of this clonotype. CDR3 sequence reads: CASSPLGAGSYEQYF. The CDR3 region has the DNA TGTGCCAGCTCACCACTCGGGGCAGGATCCTACGAGCAGTACTTC. This chain uses TRBV18 with TRBJ2-7; D is tentatively TRBD1 or TRBD2 (5 bases each). V was cut by 1 base and J by 1 base, with 11 bases left in between. The germline V gene encodes CDR1 KGHSH and CDR2 LQKENI. CDR3 length equals 15 residues. Together with reference TRBV18 and TRBJ2-7, the CDR3 gives the full variable domain: NAGVMQNPRHLVRRRGQEARLRCSPMKGHSHVYWYRQLPEEGLKFMVYLQKENIIDESGMPKERFSAEFPKEGPSILRIQQVVRGDSAAYFCASSPLGAGSYEQYFGPGTRLTVT.

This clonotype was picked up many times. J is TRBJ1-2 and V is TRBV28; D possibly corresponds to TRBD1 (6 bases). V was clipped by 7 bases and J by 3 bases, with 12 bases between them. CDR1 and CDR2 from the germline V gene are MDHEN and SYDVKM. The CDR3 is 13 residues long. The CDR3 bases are TGTGCCAGCACCACAGGGATCGACTATGGCTACACCTTC. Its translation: CASTTGIDYGYTF.

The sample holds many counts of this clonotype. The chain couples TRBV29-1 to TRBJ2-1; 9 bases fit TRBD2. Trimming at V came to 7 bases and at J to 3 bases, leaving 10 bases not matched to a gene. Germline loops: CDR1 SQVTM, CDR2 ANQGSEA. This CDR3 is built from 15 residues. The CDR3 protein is CSARPSGTNYNEQFF. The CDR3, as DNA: TGCAGCGCCCGGCCTAGCGGGACTAACTACAATGAGCAGTTCTTC.

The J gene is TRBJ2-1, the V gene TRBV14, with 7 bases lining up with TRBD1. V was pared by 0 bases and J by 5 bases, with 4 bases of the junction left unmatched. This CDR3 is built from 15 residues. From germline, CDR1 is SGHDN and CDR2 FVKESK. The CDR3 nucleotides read TGTGCCAGCAGCCAAGAGTCAGGGGGACACAATGAGCAGTTCTTC. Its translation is CASSQESGGHNEQFF.

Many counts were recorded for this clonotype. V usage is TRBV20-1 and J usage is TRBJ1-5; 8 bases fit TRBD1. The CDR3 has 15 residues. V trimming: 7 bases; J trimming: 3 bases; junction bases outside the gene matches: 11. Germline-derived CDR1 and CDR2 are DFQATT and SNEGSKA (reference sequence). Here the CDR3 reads CSVRARDRYNQPQHF. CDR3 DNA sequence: TGCAGTGTTCGGGCGAGGGACAGGTACAATCAGCCCCAGCATTTT.

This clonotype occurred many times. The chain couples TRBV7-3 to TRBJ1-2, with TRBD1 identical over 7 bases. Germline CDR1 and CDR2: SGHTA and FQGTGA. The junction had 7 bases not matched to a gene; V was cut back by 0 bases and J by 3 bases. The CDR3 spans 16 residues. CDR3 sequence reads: CASSLTALTGDYGYTF. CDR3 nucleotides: TGTGCCAGCAGCTTAACGGCCCTTACAGGGGACTATGGCTACACCTTC.

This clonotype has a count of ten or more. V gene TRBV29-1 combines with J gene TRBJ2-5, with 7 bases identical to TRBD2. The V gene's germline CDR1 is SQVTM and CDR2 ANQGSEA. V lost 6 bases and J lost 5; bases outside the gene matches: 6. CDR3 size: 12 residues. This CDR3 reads CSVAGVAETQYF. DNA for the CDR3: TGCAGCGTCGCGGGGGTAGCGGAGACCCAGTACTTC.